A single sample is the source of the 7 T cell receptor beta chains below, sequenced in a study of T cells in Graves' hyperthyroidism and ophthalmopathy. RNA transcripts served as the template for amplifying TCR beta CDR3 regions. Primed by the HTBI set, a first-round RT-PCR was run on the TCR CDR3. TCRdb processed the multiplex PCR reads anew with MiXCR; each CDR3 protein has one entry. The sample includes tens of thousands of distinct CDR3 sequences, approximately 48% of them seen just once. Sequencing input: blood. These receptors came from a woman between 50 and 59 years old with Graves' ophthalmopathy.

This clonotype occurred many times. J is TRBJ2-7 and V is TRBV6-5; the D gene is possibly TRBD1 (6 bases). The V gene lost 6 bases and the J gene lost 2 bases, with 11 bases spanning the gap. Germline-derived CDR1 and CDR2 are MNHEY and SVGAGI. The CDR3 runs to 13 residues. Here the CDR3 DNA reads TGTGCCAGCAGCGACCGGGACACCTACGAGCAGTACTTC. Protein sequence: CASSDRDTYEQYF.

By proportion, this clonotype is medium-sized. The genes are TRBV7-9 and TRBJ1-2; 7 bases fit TRBD1. This CDR3 region has 12 residues. Germline trimming cut 4 bases from V and 4 bases from J; bases unmatched to any gene: 0. Germline V gene data show CDR1 as SEHNR and CDR2 as FQNEAQ (reference sequence). The CDR3 bases are TGTGCCAGCAGCTGGGACAGCTATGGCTACACCTTC. Its translation is CASSWDSYGYTF.

This clonotype was seen at least ten times. The V gene is TRBV4-2, the J gene TRBJ2-3; no clear D gene. Germline loops: CDR1 LGHNA, CDR2 YNFKEQ. This CDR3 is built from 15 residues. Trimming removed 0 bases at V and 3 bases at J, with 10 bases between. DNA for the CDR3: TGTGCCAGCAGCCAAGAAGGAATCTATACAGATACGCAGTATTTT. This translates into CASSQEGIYTDTQYF.

Concerning this clonotype itself: One junction end does not reproduce the germline sequence, and a read error may be involved. The chain carries TRBV7-7 and TRBJ2-1, with 7 bases that match TRBD2. This CDR3 region has 15 residues. CDR1 is SSHAT and CDR2 is FNYEAQ in the germline V gene (reference sequence). The CDR3 loop is CASSLTGQRGDGQFF. DNA of the CDR3: TGTGCTAGCAGCTTAACGGGCCAACGGGGGGATGGGCAGTTCTTC. The variable domain in full, with the rest retrieved from reference TRBV7-7 and TRBJ2-1, is GAGVSQSPRYKVTKRGQDVTLRCDPISSHATLYWYQQALGQGPEFLTYFNYEAQPDKSGLPSDRFSAERPEGSISTLTIQRTEQRDSAMYRCASSLTGQRGDGQFFGPGTRLTVL.

This rearrangement joins TRBV11-2 to TRBJ2-5; 14 bases line up with TRBD2. Germline loops: CDR1 SGHAT, CDR2 FQNNGV. The V segment lost 6 bases and the J segment 4 bases; nucleotides outside the gene matches: 7. There are 16 residues in the CDR3. CDR3 sequence: CASRGPGLAGAETQYF. CDR3 DNA: TGTGCCAGCAGGGGGCCGGGACTAGCGGGGGCAGAGACCCAGTACTTC. The whole variable domain, remainder taken from reference TRBV11-2 and TRBJ2-5, is EAGVAQSPRYKIIEKRQSVAFWCNPISGHATLYWYQQILGQGPKLLIQFQNNGVVDDSQLPKDRFSAERLKGVDSTLKIQPAKLEDSAVYLCASRGPGLAGAETQYFGPGTRLLVL.

This clonotype was seen many times. The chain joins TRBV4-3 to TRBJ2-7; 9 nucleotides align to TRBD2. Unmatched junction bases numbered 6, after V lost 4 bases and J lost 2 bases. CDR1 and CDR2 (germline): LGHNA, YSLEER. This CDR3 is 15 amino acids long. The CDR3 sequence: CASSLGLATTYEQYF. The CDR3 DNA reads as TGCGCCAGCAGCCTTGGACTAGCGACCACCTACGAGCAGTACTTC.

This clonotype was recorded many times. The chain carries TRBV7-9 and TRBJ2-3; 9 nucleotides align to TRBD2. The CDR3 sequence is 16 residues long. Germline lookup yields CDR1 SEHNR and CDR2 FQNEAQ (reference sequence). Trimming took 5 bases from V and 8 from J; bases not matched to a gene: 14. The CDR3 DNA reads TGTGCCAGCAGCCCCCAGGCGGGAGGGCCTCGAGGTACGCAGTATTTT. Residues: CASSPQAGGPRGTQYF.